The rows below give T cell receptor beta chains drawn from one sample of a study of T cell clones after liver transplantation. This table comes from immunoSEQ multiplex PCR, and its TCRdb copy is limited to in-frame clones, with some not included. Of some 60,000 clones in the sample, about 70% are singletons; the top ten hold 2.5% to 3%. The source was CD4+ T cells from blood, collected at the approximately 16-month timepoint. The receptors come from a human patient who received a liver transplant. Some T cells may arise from the graft donor. The CDR3 runs from the conserved cysteine through the conserved F or W. A D gene is named only where the DNA matches it firmly. Clone size appears in some rows only: once, few, many, or a class for an expanded clone.

>NA|TRBJ2-1|TRBV11-3|NA
TGTGCCAGCAGCTCCCGTCCGGATGAGCAGTTCTTC
CASSSRPDEQFF
>NA|TRBJ1-6|TRBV7-2|TRBD1
TGTGCCAGCAGCTTGGACAGGGGTCTTTCACCCCTCCACTTT
CASSLDRGLSPLHF
>NA|TRBJ2-5|TRBV11-2|NA
TGTGCCAGCAGCCCACAGGGTGGGGAGACCCAGTACTTC
CASSPQGGETQYF
>NA|TRBJ1-1|TRBV7-6|TRBD1
TGTGCCAGCAGCTTAGTGTCCCAGGGGGGCTCTGAAGCTTTCTTT
CASSLVSQGGSEAFF
>NA|TRBJ2-5|TRBV5-1|TRBD1
TGCTTCAGGGGGCTAGAGACCCAGTACTTC
CFRGLETQYF
>NA|TRBJ1-5|TRBV5-8|NA
TGTGCCAGCAGCTCACAGGGTTTGGGTCAGCCCCAGCATTTT
CASSSQGLGQPQHF
>NA|TRBJ1-5|TRBV4-1|NA
TGCGCCAGCAGCCAAGATGATCAGCCCCAGCATTTT
CASSQDDQPQHF
>NA|TRBJ2-1|TRBV2|NA
TGTGCCAGCAGTGAAGCGCGGCAGGGAGGTGAGCAGTTCTTC
CASSEARQGGEQFF
>NA|TRBJ2-1|TRBV5-1|NA
TGCGCCAGCGCGGCGGGGTCCTCCTACAATGAGCAGTTCTTC
CASAAGSSYNEQFF
>NA|TRBJ1-2|TRBV19|NA
TGTGCCAGTAGTATAACAACGGACAGAAACTATGGCTACACCTTC
CASSITTDRNYGYTF
>NA|TRBJ2-3|TRBV6-6|NA
TGTGCCAGCAGCTTGTTAGATACGCAGTATTTT
CASSLLDTQYF
>few|TRBJ1-3|TRBV11-2|NA
TGTGCCAGCAGCCGAAACAGGGACTCTGGAAACACCATATATTTT
CASSRNRDSGNTIYF
>NA|TRBJ2-1|TRBV4-1|NA
TGCGCCAGCAGCCAAGAATACGCCGGGAGTGAGCAGTTCTTC
CASSQEYAGSEQFF
>few|TRBJ2-3|TRBV19|NA
TGTGCCAGTAGTATACGACCGGGGCTCCGCAACACAGATACGCAGTATTTT
CASSIRPGLRNTDTQYF
>NA|TRBJ2-2|TRBV7-2|NA
TGTGCCAGCAGCTTAGGGAACACCGGGGAGCTGTTTTTT
CASSLGNTGELFF
>few|TRBJ2-5|TRBV6-1|TRBD2
TGTGCCAGCAGTGCGTCTAGCGGGGGGTTCCAAGAGACCCAGTACTTC
CASSASSGGFQETQYF
>NA|TRBJ2-1|TRBV5-1|NA
TGCGCCAGCAGCTTGGCACTCAGGGACAATGAGCAGTTCTTC
CASSLALRDNEQFF
>few|TRBJ2-7|TRBV5-4|TRBD2
TGTGCCAGCAGCTGGGGAGGGGCAGGGAGCTCCTACGAGCAGTACTTC
CASSWGGAGSSYEQYF
>few|TRBJ2-3|TRBV9|NA
TGTGCCAGCAGCAGCGGGCTTGGGCGCGTAGTGGTTGGCACAGATACGCAGTATTTT
CASSSGLGRVVVGTDTQYF
>NA|TRBJ2-2|TRBV6-5|NA
TGTGCCAGCAGTTACGGACGGGATTCGAACACCGGGGAGCTGTTTTTT
CASSYGRDSNTGELFF
>NA|TRBJ1-5|TRBV4-3|NA
TGCGCCAGCAGCCAAGATTTGGCAGCAAATCAGCCCCAGCATTTT
CASSQDLAANQPQHF
>NA|TRBJ2-4|TRBV6-6|NA
TGTGCCAGCAGCCCTACTAGTCTAGCCAAAAACATTCAGTACTTC
CASSPTSLAKNIQYF
>NA|TRBJ2-1|TRBV18|TRBD2
TGTGCCAGCTCACCATTCGATGTAGCGGGGGGTAATGAGCAGTTCTTC
CASSPFDVAGGNEQFF
>NA|TRBJ1-3|TRBV5-1|TRBD1
TGCGCCAGCAGCCCCGACAGGGTTGGGACCGGGCGCTCTGGAAACACCATATATTTT
CASSPDRVGTGRSGNTIYF
>NA|TRBJ2-7|TRBV14|NA
TGTGCCAGCAGCCAGGGGGCTCCCTACGAGCAGTACTTC
CASSQGAPYEQYF
>NA|TRBJ1-1|TRBV28|NA
TGTGCCAGCAGTCTTCCTAGGGGTCTCGGGGCGAGGACTGAAGCTTTCTTT
CASSLPRGLGARTEAFF
>NA|TRBJ2-7|TRBV11-3|NA
TGTGCCAGCAGCCAGGAGGGAGACGAGCAGTACTTC
CASSQEGDEQYF
>once|TRBJ2-2|TRBV27|TRBD1
TGTGCCACCAGAAGGGACAGTCCCCGGGGGGAGCTGTTTTTT
CATRRDSPRGELFF
>once|TRBJ2-3|TRBV7-9|NA
TGTGCCAGCAGCTCGGGCGATAGGTTACTCACAGATACGCAGTATTTT
CASSSGDRLLTDTQYF
>NA|TRBJ2-3|TRBV7-2|TRBD2
TGTGCCAGCACACTAGCGGTTAGCACAGATACGCAGTATTTT
CASTLAVSTDTQYF
>NA|TRBJ1-5|TRBV7-2|NA
TGTGCCAGCAGCTTAGCCGAACGGGCGCCCCAGCATTTT
CASSLAERAPQHF
>NA|TRBJ1-3|TRBV9|TRBD1
TGTGCCAGCAGCGTAGGGGGACAGCCCGGAAACACCATATATTTT
CASSVGGQPGNTIYF
>once|TRBJ2-3|TRBV27|TRBD1
TGTGCCAGCAGTTTTCAGACAGGGTTAGTCCCAGATACGCAGTATTTT
CASSFQTGLVPDTQYF
>NA|TRBJ2-5|TRBV28|TRBD1
TGTGCCAGCAGTAGAGGACAGGGGAGGGAGACCCAGTACTTC
CASSRGQGRETQYF
>once|TRBJ2-1|TRBV27|NA
TGTGCCACAAAAAGCAGCAGGGGAGGCAATGAGCAGTTCTTC
CATKSSRGGNEQFF
>NA|TRBJ1-1|TRBV9|TRBD1
TGTGCCAGCAGCAAGGGACAGGCTAACACTGAAGCTTTCTTT
CASSKGQANTEAFF
>NA|TRBJ1-6|TRBV5-1|NA
TGCGCCAGCAGCTTGGACGATACAGGGAGGGGTGGTTCACCCCTCCACTTT
CASSLDDTGRGGSPLHF
>NA|TRBJ2-2|TRBV4-1|TRBD2
TGCGCCAGCAGCCAAGATCTGTTTGGACTAGCGTCCCCCACCGGGGAGCTGTTTTTT
CASSQDLFGLASPTGELFF
>once|TRBJ2-1|TRBV11-2|TRBD1
TGTGCCAGCAGCTTATTCGGACAGGGAGGAGATGAGCAGTTCTTC
CASSLFGQGGDEQFF
>NA|TRBJ1-1|TRBV2|NA
TGTGCCAGCAGGGCTAACGAGGATACTGAAGCTTTCTTT
CASRANEDTEAFF
>NA|TRBJ2-2|TRBV7-2|NA
TGTGCCAGCAGCTTAGGGCATTCCACCGGGGAGCTGTTTTTT
CASSLGHSTGELFF
>NA|TRBJ1-4|TRBV27|NA
TGTGCCAGCAGCCGCCTCGGCGGCCTTGAAAAACTGTTTTTT
CASSRLGGLEKLFF
>NA|TRBJ2-5|TRBV21-1|NA
TGTGCCAGCCCCAAAGACCCCGGACAGAAAGAGACCCAGTACTTC
CASPKDPGQKETQYF
>NA|TRBJ1-1|TRBV5-5|NA
TGTGCCAGCAGCTTGACCGCACTAGGGGCGAACACTGAAGCTTTCTTT
CASSLTALGANTEAFF
>NA|TRBJ2-5|TRBV11-2|NA
TGTGCCAGCAGCGCATCGGCCTTGGCAGCATTCCAAGAGACCCAGTACTTC
CASSASALAAFQETQYF
>NA|TRBJ2-2|TRBV2|TRBD1
TGTGCCAGCAAATTACAGGGGGCTACTGGGGAGCTGTTTTTT
CASKLQGATGELFF
>NA|TRBJ2-7|TRBV5-1|TRBD2
TGCGCCAGCAGCCCAGGGACTAGCGGGACCTACGAGCAGTACTTC
CASSPGTSGTYEQYF
>few|TRBJ2-5|TRBV5-4|TRBD1
TGTGCCAGCAGCCCCACCCAGGGGGCGGTAGGGGAGACCCAGTACTTC
CASSPTQGAVGETQYF
>NA|TRBJ1-5|TRBV19|TRBD1
TGTGCCAGTACCCCGGACAGGTTACAGCCCCAGCATTTT
CASTPDRLQPQHF
>NA|TRBJ2-5|TRBV5-1|TRBD1
TGCGCCAGCAGCTTGAACCCGAGGGGACAGCAAGAGACCCAGTACTTC
CASSLNPRGQQETQYF
>few|TRBJ2-3|TRBV18|NA
TGTGCCAGCTCACCTTTCTCTAGCACAGATACGCAGTATTTT
CASSPFSSTDTQYF
>NA|TRBJ1-1|TRBV7-9|NA
TGTGCCAGCAGCTTGCCTACAGGGAGGGCGAGCACTGAAGCTTTCTTT
CASSLPTGRASTEAFF